This TCR beta chain comes out of a study of cytomegalovirus exposure and HLA in healthy donors (dated by TCRdb to between 2016 and 2019). Background on the whole study: An earlier analysis of several hundred of the donors reported under 300 Gb of sequence data and some 110 million unique TCR beta sequences obtained from 180 million or so T cells. A later genetic analysis took genome-wide SNP genotypes for about 65% of the 666 donors and used that subset as a discovery cohort. The study profiled the T cell repertoires of hundreds of subjects by immunosequencing and related them to cytomegalovirus serostatus. Roughly five DR-DQ haplotypes were handled as single units for association and clustering, since linkage in the cohort was strong. Class I and class II HLA loci were covered by the typing at four-digit resolution. The later analysis used no new phenotypic data to find candidate immune exposures, relying instead on TCR beta sequences and their occurrence across donors. Typing coverage differed by locus: A, B, C, DRB1 and DQB1 were typed in roughly 620-640 donors, DQA1 in 522, DPA1 in around 580, and DPB1 in 450 to 490. A separate validation cohort of 100 to 150 different subjects was used in addition to the approximately 700-subject first cohort. Of the roughly 420 genotyped donors, 70% to 90% were placed in the genetic ancestry cluster associated with self-reported Caucasian donors. Donor age, sex, ethnicity and CMV serostatus were collected together with the repertoire data. A later analysis re-examined previously published TCR beta repertoires from about 700 donors and added high-resolution HLA genotyping to investigate patterns of TCR occurrence. The aim of the study was to test whether cataloging public T cell receptors could identify signatures of past pathogen exposure. Among over 350 genotyped donors of the cohort, an average of 235,054 unique TCR beta nucleotide sequences were sequenced per donor, about a sixth of them non-productive. An earlier analysis of 500 to 650 of the donors applied high-throughput TCR beta sequencing to assess whether each TCR beta V gene segment acted as functional or pseudogenic. About 330 gigabases of sequencing data and 70 million to 95 million unique TCR sequences made up an early release that covered under 750 HLA-typed donors. The study combined high-throughput TCR immunosequencing, statistical association of individual TCRs with disease status, and machine learning to predict cytomegalovirus infection status. Every repertoire in the discovery cohort had been generated on one and the same sequencing platform.

In regard to this clone: Its antigen is not yet known. The sample holds no much larger clone one base away, and base qualities are not on file.

The method was the immunoSEQ multiplex PCR assay. A mixture of 60 forward primers for TCR Vbeta segments and 13 reverse primers for TCR Jbeta segments was used in the multiplex PCR. The CDR3 region of rearranged TCR beta genes was amplified from genomic DNA by a multiplex PCR assay. The amplified TCR beta libraries were sequenced on the Illumina HiSeq System as 87-base-pair reads. From the authors' description of their analysis: Across the 600 to 700 repertoires, a later analysis counted approximately 83 million unique TCR beta chains, some 11 million of which were shared by at least two donors. To remove PCR and sequencing errors, raw reads were error-corrected and collapsed into unique sequences using a nearest-neighbor algorithm that merged closely related sequences. V, D and J gene segments were assigned by aligning CDR3 sequences to IMGT reference sequences. For a sequence to be retained, at least a six-nucleotide match to both a V gene segment and a J gene segment was required. Rearrangements were classified as productive when the CDR3 lacked stop codons and remained in frame with V and J, and all other rearrangements were classified as non-productive. CDR3 was defined by IMGT convention, running from the second conserved V-encoded cysteine to the conserved J-encoded phenylalanine. The earlier analysis of some 550 of the donors excluded any sequence lacking an unambiguous match to a single V gene segment. In an earlier analysis of around 600 of the donors, V segments were called functional above 56.7% productive rearrangements and were called segregating when the between-donor standard deviation exceeded 5%. To diagnose cytomegalovirus status from the catalog of TCR beta chain sequences, a statistical classification framework was built. V and J gene assignment, in a later analysis, came from comparing TCR nucleotide sequences with IMGT/GENE-DB human TR gene sequences. In a later analysis, CDR3 sequences and most-parsimonious VDJ recombination scenarios were assigned using the TCRdist pipeline. A later analysis defined each TCR beta chain by its CDR3 amino acid sequence plus V-gene family, and excluded reads lacking a unique V-gene family. To address suspected cross-contamination and a sequencing artifact, a later analysis removed some 620 highly shared, low-generation-probability nucleotide sequences. In a later analysis, a clonal expansion index for each public chain was calculated from normalized within-repertoire ranks of inferred template counts. A later analysis computed generation probabilities with a VDJ recombination model fitted to out-of-frame rearrangements, and checked the results against IGoR. In a later analysis, hypergeometric tests were used to score TCR-TCR, TCR-HLA and TCR-CMV co-occurrence, with a repertoire-size bias correction applied to TCR pairs. False discovery rates were estimated in a later analysis by permuting HLA or CMV assignments 20 times. In a later analysis, co-occurring TCRs were grouped with DBSCAN, and TCRdist sequence similarity was added when clustering was performed within HLA-allele-positive subsets. Co-occurrence clustering excluded repertoires with fewer than 30,000 or more than 120,000 public chains, plus five with anomalous nucleotide sharing. Held by TCRdb, this immuneACCESS table contains in-frame sequences only and omits some clones. Under half of the omission traces to an unresolved V gene where checked; the cause of the rest is unknown. V and J calls and clone size follow that table, whereas D and trimming were derived from the DNA. For this sample there are some 110,000 clones; approximately 75% appear just once. The ten top clones hold 4% to 5% of the sample.

What the research found in general, with its limitations: Immune exposure information for the cohort was limited to CMV serostatus. In a later analysis, HLA-associated TCR beta chains showed more clonal expansion and lower generation probabilities than non-associated chains that were equally common. Correlated functional status among segregating V segments might reflect linkage disequilibrium, but an unknown experimental factor could not be ruled out. A cluster of highly shared sequence variants was judged likely to be a technical artifact of the sequencing pipeline. The classifier was reported to diagnose cytomegalovirus status with high specificity and sensitivity in both the original and validation cohorts. At a false discovery rate of 0.05, a later analysis linked 16,951 TCR beta sequences to specific HLA alleles. The study gave a list of about 150 TCR beta chains associated with cytomegalovirus. A further reported finding was that TCR beta sequences accurately predicted the HLA-A and HLA-B alleles for most subjects in the first cohort. A later genetic analysis associated a missense DCLRE1C variant with V-gene and J-gene trimming of TCR beta chains, and an independent cohort replicated the association. According to the authors, the approach could potentially be generalized to other disease states and immunological phenotypes. This cohort had only TCR beta chains sequenced, and the lack of alpha or paired-chain data limited which features could be detected. The presence/absence analyses assumed that sequencing depth was roughly uniform across donors, and that assumption may not be true. The earlier analysis of some 560 of the donors excluded fewer than 20 rarely observed V segments, including chromosome 9 orphons, because counts were too low. A later analysis found that most CMV-associated TCR beta chains appeared HLA-restricted, with HLA associations seemingly driven largely by CMV exposure. A few of the identified cytomegalovirus-associated TCR beta chains were confirmed in vitro to be specific for cytomegalovirus antigens. Compared with the 666-donor mean, donors in an Asian-associated ancestry cluster had fewer N-insertions in productive TCRs, according to a later genetic analysis. When HLA alleles, especially DR and DQ, strongly co-occurred, attributing TCR associations to individual alleles was difficult. Broadly in line with IMGT annotations, most TCR beta V segments showed up in productive rearrangements about 90% or about 30% of the time in an earlier analysis of 450 to 600 of the donors. Because the 87-base-pair reads could not distinguish some IMGT-functional V segments, including TRBV6-2 and TRBV6-3, those segments were excluded. Because HLA typing was unavailable for some donors at each locus, only the typed subset was used in association tests. Across donors, most TCR sequences were observed very rarely, whereas some public TCRs were present in many individuals. Several of the top co-occurrence clusters appeared to be linked to parvovirus B19, influenza, CMV and Epstein-Barr virus, according to a later analysis. In a later analysis, TCR association rates were found to vary across HLA loci, with the most associated TCRs seen for DRB1 alleles and the fewest for HLA-C alleles.

The cysteine opens and the phenylalanine closes a CDR3 of 15 amino acids. The DNA shown is the 45-base CDR3, in frame from base 1. Trimming leaves V shorter by 7 bases and J shorter by 2 bases, with the junction holding 10 bases beyond the gene matches. Looking up the germline V gene yields CDR1 MDHEN and CDR2 SYDVKM. The cohort consisted of approximately 690 healthy bone marrow donors. All cohort members were sampled while nominally healthy, although unrecorded immune exposures were likely present. The donor tested CMV seropositive, placing the donor among the 290 or so seropositive members of the cohort. A peripheral blood sample was collected from each donor, and TCR beta sequencing was performed on peripheral blood mononuclear cells. The Qiagen DNeasy Blood Extraction Kit was used to extract genomic DNA from the blood cell samples.

This chain joins TRBV28 to TRBJ2-7, with TRBD1 matching 8 junction bases. This sequence originates from a man in his forties or fifties in good health and CMV-seropositive. Material for sequencing was PBMCs. The nucleotides read TGTGCCAGCATCCCCCCCACAGGGGGTGCCTACGAGCAGTACTTC. Its protein reads: CASIPPTGGAYEQYF. The reference TRBV28 and TRBJ2-7 proteins fill in what lies around the CDR3, so the full variable domain reads DVKVTQSSRYLVKRTGEKVFLECVQDMDHENMFWYRQDPGLGLRLIYFSYDVKMKEKGDIPEGYSVSREKKERFSLILESASTNQTSMYLCASIPPTGGAYEQYFGPGTRLTVT.